The 20 T cell receptor beta chains in this list originate from one sample, sequenced in a study of OX40 agonist ivuxolimab in advanced cancers. TCRdb's copy holds only in-frame clones and misses some; the assay was immunoSEQ multiplex PCR. The sample lists roughly 95,000 clones, around 84% seen once, with about 1.9% in the top ten. The source was CD4+ or CD8+ T cells sorted from blood, collected in a trial of the OX40 agonist ivuxolimab. Receptors originate from an adult with an advanced solid tumor such as melanoma, head and neck, liver or kidney cancer.

The V gene is TRBV5-1, the J gene TRBJ1-4; possibly TRBD1 for D (5 bases). The CDR3 extends over 13 amino acids. V was clipped by 2 bases and J by 8 bases, with 10 bases between them. Per germline, CDR1 SGHRS and CDR2 YFSETQ. CDR3 bases: TGCGCCAGCAGCTTCGGGGCAGAGGAAAAACTGTTTTTT. Translation: CASSFGAEEKLFF.

The rearrangement joins TRBV19 to TRBJ1-5, with 7 bases matching TRBD1. Per germline, CDR1 LNHDA and CDR2 SQIVND (reference sequence). V trimming: 11 bases; J trimming: 5 bases; junction bases outside the gene matches: 15. The CDR3 is made up of 15 amino acids. For the CDR3, the DNA is TGTGCCTCGTCTCGGGGCGACAGGGAATATCAGCCCCAGCATTTT. It translates to CASSRGDREYQPQHF.

The gene calls are TRBV29-1 and TRBJ2-3; TRBD1 is a possible D gene (6 bases). Germline V gives CDR1 SQVTM, CDR2 ANQGSEA. V was trimmed by 8 bases and J by 3 bases, leaving 15 bases between them. The CDR3 contains 13 residues. The CDR3 is CSSRDTPTDTQYF. The CDR3 DNA is TGCAGCAGTCGGGACACCCCAACAGATACGCAGTATTTT.

This rearrangement joins TRBV9 to TRBJ2-1; a possible D gene is TRBD1 (7 bases). The CDR3 consists of 15 residues. Germline CDR1 reads SGDLS; CDR2 reads YYNGEE. The V gene lost 1 base and the J gene lost 3 bases, with 11 bases spanning the gap. The CDR3 loop is CASSVQGGFYNEQFF. The CDR3 nucleotides read TGTGCCAGCAGCGTACAGGGGGGTTTCTACAATGAGCAGTTCTTC.

The CDR3 protein is CASSRGVAGTGETQYF. The CDR3 DNA is TGCGCCAGCAGCCGAGGGGTAGCGGGGACGGGGGAGACCCAGTACTTC. The rearrangement uses TRBV5-1 and TRBJ2-5; the match to TRBD2 covers 8 bases. The CDR3 loop spans 16 amino acids. In germline, CDR1 is SGHRS, CDR2 YFSETQ. Trimming removed 4 bases from V and 5 bases from J; junction bases left unmatched: 13.

The chain joins TRBV28 to TRBJ1-2; 7 nucleotides line up with TRBD1. CDR3 length: 12 amino acids. CDR1 is MDHEN and CDR2 is SYDVKM in the germline V gene. V lost 6 bases and J lost 6; bases outside the gene matches: 4. CDR3 region: CASRPQGNGYTF. CDR3 DNA sequence: TGTGCCAGCAGGCCACAGGGGAATGGCTACACCTTC.

Within the sample, this clone is medium-sized. The CDR3 nucleotides are TGTGCCACCAAGACGGGGGGATATGGCTACACCTTC. This gives the protein CATKTGGYGYTF. The chain employs TRBV19 and TRBJ1-2, with D perhaps matching TRBD1 (5 bases). Trimming left V 10 bases short and J 5 bases short, with 14 bases between. CDR3 length: 12 residues. CDR1 LNHDA and CDR2 SQIVND come from the germline V gene (reference sequence).

The chain uses TRBV6-1 and TRBJ2-7; 12 bases are shared with TRBD1. The length of the CDR3 is 15 residues. With 8 bases clipped from V and 5 bases from J, the junction kept 10 bases outside the gene matches. CDR1 is MNHNS and CDR2 is SASEGT in the germline V gene. The CDR3 loop is CASLERDRGLNEQYF. CDR3 nucleotide sequence: TGTGCCAGCCTGGAGCGGGACAGGGGGCTCAACGAGCAGTACTTC.

CDR3 sequence (DNA): TGCGCCAGCAGCTTGGGGCTGAACACCGGGGAGCTGTTTTTT. Its translation is CASSLGLNTGELFF. This rearrangement joins TRBV5-1 to TRBJ2-2; D ambiguous. Germline V CDR1 and CDR2: SGHRS, YFSETQ. The CDR3 is 14 residues long. Trimming removed 0 bases from V and 1 base from J, with 4 bases in between. The complete variable domain, with remaining parts taken from reference TRBV5-1 and TRBJ2-2, reads KAGVTQTPRYLIKTRGQQVTLSCSPISGHRSVSWYQQTPGQGLQFLFEYFSETQRNKGNFPGRFSGRQFSNSRSEMNVSTLELGDSALYLCASSLGLNTGELFFGEGSRLTVL.

The rearrangement uses TRBV7-9 and TRBJ1-1; D may be TRBD1 (5 bases). Germline V gene data show CDR1 as SEHNR and CDR2 as FQNEAQ (reference sequence). Trimming shortened V by 5 bases and J by 3 bases, and 19 bases separated the two germline ends. The CDR3 extends over 16 amino acids. The DNA for the CDR3 is TGTGCCAGCAGCCCGGGCGGGACCCAGAGGGACACTGAAGCTTTCTTT. It is translated as CASSPGGTQRDTEAFF.

The chain couples TRBV18 to TRBJ1-5; 8 nucleotides align to TRBD1. The germline V gene encodes CDR1 KGHSH and CDR2 LQKENI. This CDR3 is 16 amino acids long. V shed 5 bases and J 3 bases; nucleotides not matched to a gene: 9. CDR3 nucleotide sequence: TGTGCCAGCTCATCGCGACAGGGGACGACCAATCAGCCCCAGCATTTT. This encodes CASSSRQGTTNQPQHF.

V and J are TRBV19 and TRBJ1-3; no definite D call. The CDR3 contains 14 residues. Germline CDR1 is LNHDA and CDR2 is SQIVND (reference sequence). The V end was cut by 9 bases, the J end by 3 bases, with 15 bases between. The CDR3 DNA is TGTGCCAGCTCCCTCTGGGGAAGTGGAAACACCATATATTTT. Its translation: CASSLWGSGNTIYF.

The chain joins TRBV18 to TRBJ2-5; D may match TRBD1 or TRBD2 (6 bases each). V was clipped by 3 bases and J by 1 base, with 18 bases between them. This CDR3 is built from 17 residues. In germline, CDR1 is KGHSH, CDR2 LQKENI. The CDR3 protein is CASSPLLPGGRQETQYF. The DNA of the CDR3 is TGTGCCAGCTCACCTCTCCTACCCGGGGGCCGCCAAGAGACCCAGTACTTC.

The chain joins TRBV2 to TRBJ2-3; D may be TRBD2 (6 bases). From germline, CDR1 is SNHLY and CDR2 FYNNEI. The CDR3 spans 13 residues. Trimming took off 7 bases at V and 3 bases at J, with 11 bases between the two ends. The CDR3 protein is CASKAGRTDTQYF. CDR3 DNA: TGTGCCAGCAAGGCGGGAAGGACAGATACGCAGTATTTT.

The J gene is TRBJ2-1, the V gene TRBV2; D uncertain. The germline V gene has CDR1 SNHLY and CDR2 FYNNEI. This CDR3 spans 13 amino acids. Trimming pared 3 bases from V and 13 bases from J, leaving 16 bases between. The chain's CDR3 is CASSEDQTTVQFF. Written as DNA, the CDR3 is TGTGCCAGCAGTGAGGACCAGACCACGGTACAGTTCTTC.

The CDR3: CASSVDPGTYNEQFF. DNA of the CDR3: TGTGCCAGCAGCGTAGACCCAGGGACCTACAATGAGCAGTTCTTC. This chain uses TRBV9 with TRBJ2-1, with D possibly TRBD1 on 5 matching bases. CDR1 is SGDLS, CDR2 YYNGEE, per germline. This CDR3 region has 15 residues. V was pared by 0 bases and J by 2 bases, with 9 bases between.

This CDR3 reads CATTGTSEYNEQFF. CDR3 in DNA: TGTGCCACCACCGGGACTAGCGAATACAATGAGCAGTTCTTC. This chain uses TRBV10-3 with TRBJ2-1; 10 positions agree with TRBD2. CDR1 ENHRY and CDR2 SYGVKD come from the germline V gene. The CDR3 contains 14 residues. The ends lost 10 bases at V and 4 bases at J; junction bases unmatched: 7.

This chain connects TRBV6-4 to TRBJ2-2; possibly TRBD2 for D (6 bases). V was shortened by 6 bases and J by 7 bases, with 12 bases between the two germline ends. This CDR3 is built from 13 residues. Germline lookup yields CDR1 MRHNA and CDR2 SNTAGT. CDR3 DNA: TGTGCCAGCAGAGAGGAGGGCGGCGGGGAGCTGTTTTTT. Protein: CASREEGGGELFF.

V is TRBV18 and J is TRBJ1-1; D remains unclear. The CDR3 has 14 amino acids. V lost 1 base and J lost 6, with 12 bases in between. Germline-derived CDR1 and CDR2 are KGHSH and LQKENI. CDR3 residues: CASSPRGKDAEAFF. As DNA, the CDR3 is TGTGCCAGCTCACCACGAGGAAAGGACGCTGAAGCTTTCTTT.

J is TRBJ2-7 and V is TRBV19, with TRBD1 identical over 10 bases. This CDR3 is 18 amino acids long. Per germline, CDR1 LNHDA and CDR2 SQIVND (reference sequence). Germline trimming cut 3 bases from V and 6 bases from J; bases unmatched to any gene: 17. The DNA for the CDR3 is TGTGCCAGTAGTATTCCATCCGGGACAGGGGACGCCCCTCTCGAGCAGTACTTC. Translation gives CASSIPSGTGDAPLEQYF.